The entry that follows covers one TCR beta chain sequence. As judged by recently defined diagnostic criteria, patients with Susac syndrome had definite or probable disease. This entry comes from a study of CD8 T cells in Susac syndrome. When the RNA was reverse transcribed, random hexamers were used with an input of roughly 0.5 to 1 ug. Amplification of TCR beta CDR3 was carried out by immunoSEQ multiplex PCR, which covered 54 Vbeta and 13 Jbeta segments. TCRdb reprocessed the immunoSEQ multiplex PCR reads with MiXCR, giving one entry per CDR3 protein. Of approximately 180,000 distinct CDR3 sequences listed, roughly 94% are singletons. The CDR3 runs 17 residues. The germline V and J ends were trimmed by 4 bases and 0 bases, with 16 bases remaining between them. CDR1 is SQVTM, CDR2 ANQGSEA, per germline.

The chain has TRBV29-1 and TRBJ2-6, with D possibly matching TRBD1 (5 bases). The TCR comes from a human donor with Susac syndrome. The source material was CD4+ T cells from PBMCs. The CDR3 nucleotides read TGCAGCGTTGTGGCCCCAGGGTCAGTCTCTGGGGCCAACGTCCTGACTTTC. Its protein is CSVVAPGSVSGANVLTF.